Sequencing of this TCR beta chain was carried out in a study of cytomegalovirus exposure and HLA in healthy donors. The PCR used 60 Vbeta and 13 Jbeta primers. Produced via immunoSEQ multiplex PCR; TCRdb's table is partial and in-frame only. The repertoire holds some 150,000 clones, 71% seen once, with about 2.7% in the top ten. Trimming took 4 bases from V and 7 from J, leaving 5 bases between them. Germline assignment: CDR1 SQVTM and CDR2 ANQGSEA. The CDR3 loop spans 10 amino acids. This rearrangement joins TRBV29-1 to TRBJ1-5, with unresolved D. Material: PBMCs. This TCR was recovered from a woman aged 25 to 45 in good health and CMV-seronegative. CDR3 region: CSVGQQPQHF. CDR3 coding DNA: TGCAGCGTTGGACAACAGCCCCAGCATTTT.